The rows below give T cell receptor beta chains drawn from one sample of a study of T-cell reconstitution after alpha-beta-depleted transplantation in children. TCRdb used MiXCR to reprocess the PCR reads, holding one entry per CDR3 protein. The repertoire holds around 78,000 distinct CDR3 sequences, with roughly an eighth as singletons. Source: PBMCs, mostly from graft donor cells, taken 180 days after TCRalphabeta/CD19-depleted stem cell transplant. These receptors all come from a male patient between 2 and 10 years old who had a stem cell transplant for acute lymphoblastic leukemia, so the T cells may come from the graft donor. Both conserved end residues are part of each CDR3. The order of the fields is CDR3 length, V gene, clone size, J gene, D gene, CDR3 protein, CDR3 DNA. D genes are given only for firm matches. Some rows mark clone size as missing; the rest say once, few, many or name a class of expanded clone.

14	TRBV7-7	many	TRBJ2-3	TRBD2	CASRSLAGTDTQYF	TGTGCTAGCAGATCGCTAGCGGGAACAGATACGCAGTATTTT
12	TRBV20-1	NA	TRBJ2-3	NA	CSGERLTDTQYF	TGCAGTGGGGAGCGGCTCACAGATACGCAGTATTTT
15	TRBV12-3/TRBV12-4	few	TRBJ2-7	NA	CASSHTRQGGGGQYF	TGTGCCAGCAGCCACACTCGGCAAGGGGGAGGTGGGCAGTACTTC
13	TRBV25-1	few	TRBJ1-2	NA	CASSANWNYGYTF	TGTGCCAGCAGTGCGAATTGGAACTATGGCTACACCTTC
16	TRBV6-5	many	TRBJ1-6	NA	CASSYSLGADNSPLHF	TGTGCCAGCAGTTATTCCCTGGGGGCGGATAATTCACCCCTCCACTTT
13	TRBV25-1	once	TRBJ1-1	NA	CASAREKVTEAFF	TGTGCCAGCGCCCGGGAGAAAGTCACTGAAGCTTTCTTT
15	TRBV4-1	NA	TRBJ1-6	NA	CASNPIQGGNSPLHF	TGCGCCAGCAACCCTATACAGGGCGGTAATTCACCCCTCCACTTT
13	TRBV10-1	few	TRBJ2-7	NA	CASSEADNYEQYF	TGCGCCAGCAGTGAGGCAGATAACTACGAGCAGTACTTC
15	TRBV3-1	NA	TRBJ1-1	NA	CASSQGRQADTEAFF	TGTGCCAGCAGCCAAGGTCGGCAGGCGGACACTGAAGCTTTCTTT
17	TRBV2	few	TRBJ2-7	TRBD2	CASSPWTSGWGTYEQYF	TGTGCCAGCAGCCCATGGACTAGCGGGTGGGGGACCTACGAGCAGTACTTC
16	TRBV10-3	few	TRBJ2-6	NA	CAISVPGTPGANVLTF	TGTGCCATCAGTGTTCCAGGGACTCCTGGGGCCAACGTCCTGACTTTC
15	TRBV20-1	few	TRBJ2-7	TRBD1	CSARGPDRGTYEQYF	TGCAGTGCTAGAGGCCCCGACAGGGGGACCTACGAGCAGTACTTC
14	TRBV6-5	NA	TRBJ2-5	NA	CASSSPSEGETQYF	TGTGCCAGCAGTTCCCCCTCAGAGGGGGAGACCCAGTACTTC
12	TRBV20-1	many	TRBJ1-2	TRBD1	CSAPGTGNGYTF	TGCAGTGCTCCCGGGACAGGGAACGGCTACACCTTC
15	TRBV4-1	few	TRBJ1-5	TRBD1	CASSLQGAGNQPQHF	TGCGCCAGCAGCCTACAGGGGGCAGGCAATCAGCCCCAGCATTTT
12	TRBV11-2	NA	TRBJ2-1	TRBD1	CASSWLRGPQFF	TGTGCCAGCAGCTGGCTCAGGGGGCCGCAGTTCTTC
12	TRBV20-1	NA	TRBJ1-3	NA	CSGGTPGNTIYF	TGCAGTGGAGGGACACCTGGAAACACCATATATTTT
10	TRBV28	NA	TRBJ2-4	NA	CAAGAGTQYF	TGTGCCGCAGGGGCAGGCACTCAGTACTTC
17	TRBV11-3	NA	TRBJ1-1	NA	CASSLPEQAGRDTEAFF	TGTGCCAGCAGCTTACCGGAGCAGGCGGGGAGGGACACTGAAGCTTTCTTT
16	TRBV6-2/TRBV6-3	once	TRBJ1-2	NA	CASSYRPGRANYGYTF	TGTGCCAGCAGTTACCGGCCAGGCCGAGCTAACTATGGCTACACCTTC
17	TRBV10-3	NA	TRBJ1-6	NA	CAISVSRSSSYNSPLHF	TGTGCCATCAGTGTAAGTCGTTCCAGCTCCTATAATTCACCCCTCCACTTT
16	TRBV7-2	NA	TRBJ2-5	NA	CASRKKPGHQEETQYF	TGTGCCAGCAGGAAAAAACCGGGCCACCAGGAAGAGACCCAGTACTTC
15	TRBV4-2	many	TRBJ2-7	NA	CASSQTAGPPYEQYF	TGTGCCAGCAGCCAAACGGCGGGCCCCCCCTACGAGCAGTACTTC
17	TRBV11-2	many	TRBJ1-5	NA	CASSLYGGPYSNQPQHF	TGTGCCAGCAGCTTATATGGGGGACCCTATAGCAATCAGCCCCAGCATTTT
17	TRBV7-6	few	TRBJ1-5	NA	CASSLAVGRGSNQPQHF	TGTGCCAGCAGCTTAGCTGTAGGGAGAGGGAGCAATCAGCCCCAGCATTTT
16	TRBV12-3/TRBV12-4	many	TRBJ1-1	TRBD1	CASSLKRGLVNTEAFF	TGTGCCAGCAGTTTGAAGAGGGGGCTGGTGAACACTGAAGCTTTCTTT
15	TRBV7-8	few	TRBJ2-5	NA	CASSLSEGYTETQYF	TGTGCCAGCAGCTTATCGGAAGGGTATACAGAGACCCAGTACTTC
13	TRBV5-1	many	TRBJ1-1	TRBD1	CASSLAPGQKAFF	TGCGCCAGCAGCTTGGCCCCGGGACAGAAAGCTTTCTTT